This TCR beta chain was obtained from a study of blood T cell repertoires in COVID-19. Study summary: The United States, Italy and Spain were the sources of the acute and convalescent COVID-19 samples.

The assay was immunoSEQ multiplex PCR, and TCRdb's table has in-frame clones only and misses some. The sample holds over 200,000 clones, 85% to 90% seen once. The CDR3 totals 16 residues. Trimming removed 0 bases from V and 2 bases from J; junction bases left unmatched: 1. The V gene's germline CDR1 is MRHNA and CDR2 SNTAGT. Sequenced input: peripheral blood. This receptor was obtained from a man in his thirties or forties with COVID-19, enrolled during active disease. This sequence joins TRBV6-4 and TRBJ2-2, with 9 bases identical to TRBD2. The CDR3 sequence is CASSDSTSGNTGELFF. The CDR3 coding sequence is TGTGCCAGCAGTGACTCGACTAGCGGTAACACCGGGGAGCTGTTTTTT.